This T cell receptor (beta chain) is drawn from a study of blood T cell repertoires in COVID-19 (dated by TCRdb to 2018 to 2021). For the wider study: Samples covering the acute and convalescent phases of COVID-19 were provided by collaborators in the United States, Italy and Spain. Samples were obtained from the ongoing ImmuneRACE study (first 160 participants) and from over a thousand subjects provided by 6 global collaborators. The prospective study material was composed of cDNA or gDNA derived from T cells, B-cell-depleted T cells, or PBMCs. The repertoires were released in a freely available public database meant as a resource for research on the immune response to SARS-CoV-2. Deeply sampled blood TCRbeta repertoires from subjects exposed to, actively infected with, or recovered from COVID-19 were included in the dataset. Where available, HLA class I and class II types were obtained from metadata supplied by the sample provider rather than from assay-based typing. A de-identified subject ID, COVID-19 status, age in years and sex were almost always included in the sample metadata. Broader findings and caveats from the paper: How much clinical and demographic metadata was included differed by source and by participant, and the metadata was provided uncurated.

The collaborating institutions used their own protocols to collect whole blood in K2EDTA tubes. For TCRbeta analysis, collaborator samples were shipped as frozen whole blood, as isolated PBMCs, or as DNA extracted from either sample type. V loses 0 bases, J loses 1 base, and the germline ends lie 6 bases apart. Looking up the germline V gene yields CDR1 KGHSH and CDR2 LQKENI. The CDR3 has 14 amino acids, counting the end cysteine and phenylalanine. This entry keeps only the CDR3 DNA: 42 bases, framed from base 1. Of note for this clone: There is no known antigen for this receptor. Base qualities were left out, and no much larger clone turns up one base away.

TCRbeta CDR3 regions were amplified from genomic DNA by means of the immunoSEQ Assay, a bias-controlled multiplex PCR. Processing in the source paper ran as follows. The number of nucleated cells in each sample was estimated from the amplification of reference gene primers within the assay. To quantify the absolute abundance of each unique TCRbeta CDR3 rearrangement, sequence reads were collapsed and filtered. For each sample, productive Simpson clonality was calculated as the square root of Simpson's diversity index over productive rearrangements. Sourced from immuneACCESS, this table was stored by TCRdb with only in-frame sequences that have V and J called. A share of the clones is absent; for the studies checked, an unresolved V gene accounts for under half, and the remainder has no known explanation. The DNA gave D and trimming, while V, J and clone size come from that table. Here the sample has approximately 230,000 clones; roughly 88% occur a single time. The ten largest clones represent around 1.5% of the sample.

Input material: peripheral blood. The receptor was isolated from a man aged 80 or over with acute or convalescent COVID-19. Recombination joined TRBV18 with TRBJ1-2, with the D segment identity uncertain. The CDR3 region reads CASSPPLINYGYTF. The DNA is TGTGCCAGCTCACCACCACTAATTAACTATGGCTACACCTTC.